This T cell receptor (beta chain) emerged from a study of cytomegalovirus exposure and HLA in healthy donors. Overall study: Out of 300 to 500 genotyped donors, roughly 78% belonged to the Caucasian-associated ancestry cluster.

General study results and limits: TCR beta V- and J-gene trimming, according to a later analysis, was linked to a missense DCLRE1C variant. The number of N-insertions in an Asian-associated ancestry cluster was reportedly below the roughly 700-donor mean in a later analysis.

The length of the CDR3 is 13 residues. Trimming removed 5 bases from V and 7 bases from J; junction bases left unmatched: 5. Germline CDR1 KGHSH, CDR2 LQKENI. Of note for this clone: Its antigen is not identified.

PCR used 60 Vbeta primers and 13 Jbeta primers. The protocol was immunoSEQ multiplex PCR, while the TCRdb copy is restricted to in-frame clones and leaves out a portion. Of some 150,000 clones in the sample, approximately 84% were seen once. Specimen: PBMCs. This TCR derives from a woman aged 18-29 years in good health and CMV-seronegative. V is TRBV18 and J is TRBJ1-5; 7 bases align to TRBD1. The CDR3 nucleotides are TGTGCCAGCTCATCACAGGGGATGCAGCCCCAGCATTTT. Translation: CASSSQGMQPQHF.